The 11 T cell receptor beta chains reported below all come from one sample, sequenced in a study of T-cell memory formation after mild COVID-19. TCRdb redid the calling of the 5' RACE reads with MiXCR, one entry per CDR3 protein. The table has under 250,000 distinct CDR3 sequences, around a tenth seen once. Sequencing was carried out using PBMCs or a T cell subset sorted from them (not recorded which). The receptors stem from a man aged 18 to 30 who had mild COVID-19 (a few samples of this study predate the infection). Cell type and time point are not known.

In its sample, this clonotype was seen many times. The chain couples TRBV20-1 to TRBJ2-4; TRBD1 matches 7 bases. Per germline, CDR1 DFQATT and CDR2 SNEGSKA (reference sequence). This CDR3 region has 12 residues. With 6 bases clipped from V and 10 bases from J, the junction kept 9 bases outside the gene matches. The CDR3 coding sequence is TGCAGTGCCCTGGCAGGGGGTCGGATTCAGTACTTC. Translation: CSALAGGRIQYF.

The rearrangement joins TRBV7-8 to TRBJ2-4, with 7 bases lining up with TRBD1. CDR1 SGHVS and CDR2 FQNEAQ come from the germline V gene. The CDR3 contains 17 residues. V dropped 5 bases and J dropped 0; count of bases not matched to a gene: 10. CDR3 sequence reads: CASSEDRAKVAKNIQYF. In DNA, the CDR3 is TGTGCCAGCAGCGAAGACAGGGCGAAGGTAGCCAAAAACATTCAGTACTTC.

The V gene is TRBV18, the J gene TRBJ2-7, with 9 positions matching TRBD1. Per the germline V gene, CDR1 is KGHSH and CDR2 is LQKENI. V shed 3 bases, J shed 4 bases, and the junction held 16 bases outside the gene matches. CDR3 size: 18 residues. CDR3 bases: TGTGCCAGCTCACCCCGAAATTCGGACAGGGGTGGAGGGTACGAGCAGTACTTC. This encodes CASSPRNSDRGGGYEQYF. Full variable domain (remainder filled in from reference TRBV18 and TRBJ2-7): NAGVMQNPRHLVRRRGQEARLRCSPMKGHSHVYWYRQLPEEGLKFMVYLQKENIIDESGMPKERFSAEFPKEGPSILRIQQVVRGDSAAYFCASSPRNSDRGGGYEQYFGPGTRLTVT.

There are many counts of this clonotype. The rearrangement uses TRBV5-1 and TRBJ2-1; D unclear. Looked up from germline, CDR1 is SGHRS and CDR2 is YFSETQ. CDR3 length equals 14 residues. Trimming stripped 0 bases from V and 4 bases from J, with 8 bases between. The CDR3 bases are TGCGCCAGCAGCTTGGAACCTAGGTACAATGAGCAGTTCTTC. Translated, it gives CASSLEPRYNEQFF.

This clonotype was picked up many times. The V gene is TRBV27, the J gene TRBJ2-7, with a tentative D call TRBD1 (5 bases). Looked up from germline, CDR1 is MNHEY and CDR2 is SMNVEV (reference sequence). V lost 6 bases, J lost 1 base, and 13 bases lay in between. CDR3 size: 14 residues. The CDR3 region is CASSPGRSSYEQYF. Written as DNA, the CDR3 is TGTGCCAGCAGCCCAGGGCGGTCGTCCTACGAGCAGTACTTC.

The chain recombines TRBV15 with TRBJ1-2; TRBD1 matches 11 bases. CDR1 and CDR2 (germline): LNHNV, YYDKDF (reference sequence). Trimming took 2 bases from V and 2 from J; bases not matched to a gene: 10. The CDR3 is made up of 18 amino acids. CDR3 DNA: TGTGCCACCAGCAGAACACGTGGACAGGGGGCGCGGAACTATGGCTACACCTTC. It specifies CATSRTRGQGARNYGYTF.

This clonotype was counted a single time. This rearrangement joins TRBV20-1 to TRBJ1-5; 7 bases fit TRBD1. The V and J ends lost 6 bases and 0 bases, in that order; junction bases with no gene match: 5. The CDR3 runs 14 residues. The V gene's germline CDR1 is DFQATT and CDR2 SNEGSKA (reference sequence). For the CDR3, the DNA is TGCAGTGCCCGACAGGGTTATAGCAATCAGCCCCAGCATTTT. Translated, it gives CSARQGYSNQPQHF.

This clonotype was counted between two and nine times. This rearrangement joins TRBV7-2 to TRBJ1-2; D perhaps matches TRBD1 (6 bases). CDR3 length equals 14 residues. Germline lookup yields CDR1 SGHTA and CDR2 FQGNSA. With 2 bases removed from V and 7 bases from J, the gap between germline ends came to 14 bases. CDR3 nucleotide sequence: TGTGCCAGCAGCTTAACCCAGGGGCTGGGTGGCTACACCTTC. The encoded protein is CASSLTQGLGGYTF.

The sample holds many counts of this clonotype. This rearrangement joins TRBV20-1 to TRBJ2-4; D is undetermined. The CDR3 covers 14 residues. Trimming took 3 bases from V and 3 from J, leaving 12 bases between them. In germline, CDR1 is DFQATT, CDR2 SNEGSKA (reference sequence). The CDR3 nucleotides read TGCAGTGCTAGTCCGATTGGTGGCAAAAACATTCAGTACTTC. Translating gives CSASPIGGKNIQYF.

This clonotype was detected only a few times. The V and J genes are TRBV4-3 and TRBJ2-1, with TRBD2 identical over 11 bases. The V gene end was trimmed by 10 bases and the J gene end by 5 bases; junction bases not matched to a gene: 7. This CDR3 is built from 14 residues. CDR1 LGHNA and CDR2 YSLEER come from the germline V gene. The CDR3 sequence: CATRRGLADNEQFF. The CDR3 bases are TGCGCCACCAGGAGGGGACTAGCGGACAATGAGCAGTTCTTC.

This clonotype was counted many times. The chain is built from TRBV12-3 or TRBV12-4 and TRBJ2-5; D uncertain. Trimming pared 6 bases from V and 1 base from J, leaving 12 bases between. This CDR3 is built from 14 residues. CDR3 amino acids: CASSPQRTQETQYF. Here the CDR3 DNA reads TGTGCCAGCAGCCCTCAAAGAACCCAAGAGACCCAGTACTTC.